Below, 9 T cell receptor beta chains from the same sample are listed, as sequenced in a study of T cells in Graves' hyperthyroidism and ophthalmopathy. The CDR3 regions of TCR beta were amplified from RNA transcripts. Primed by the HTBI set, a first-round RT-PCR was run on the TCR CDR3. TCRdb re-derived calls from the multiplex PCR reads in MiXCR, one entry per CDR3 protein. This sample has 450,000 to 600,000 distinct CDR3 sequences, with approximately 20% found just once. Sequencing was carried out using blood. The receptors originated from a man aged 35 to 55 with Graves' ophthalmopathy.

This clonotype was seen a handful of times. This CDR3 is CASSGAAGGSTDTQYF. For the CDR3, the DNA is TGTGCCAGCAGTGGGGCTGCGGGGGGTTCCACAGATACGCAGTATTTT. This chain uses TRBV6-1 with TRBJ2-3, with 8 bases fitting TRBD2. The CDR3 consists of 16 residues. The junction had 8 bases not matched to a gene; V was cut back by 4 bases and J by 2 bases. Germline lookup yields CDR1 MNHNS and CDR2 SASEGT.

The CDR3 DNA reads as TGTGCCAGCAGTAACGGCTACGAGCAGTACTTC. It encodes CASSNGYEQYF. This rearrangement joins TRBV6-2 or TRBV6-3 to TRBJ2-7; no clear D gene. Germline V gene lookup returns CDR1 MNHEY and CDR2 SVGEGT. Between the trimmed V and J ends, which lost 5 bases and 3 bases, there was a span of 5 bases. The CDR3 consists of 11 residues.

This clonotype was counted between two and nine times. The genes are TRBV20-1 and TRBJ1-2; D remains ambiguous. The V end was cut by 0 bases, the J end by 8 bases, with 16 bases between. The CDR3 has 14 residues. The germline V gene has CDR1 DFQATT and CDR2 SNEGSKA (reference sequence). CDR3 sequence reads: CSARDRGSPVGYTF. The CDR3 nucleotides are TGCAGTGCTAGAGATCGCGGGTCCCCGGTGGGCTACACCTTC.

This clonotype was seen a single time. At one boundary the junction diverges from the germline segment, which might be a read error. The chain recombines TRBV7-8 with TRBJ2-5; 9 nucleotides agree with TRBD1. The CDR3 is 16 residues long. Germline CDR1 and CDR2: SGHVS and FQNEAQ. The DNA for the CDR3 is TGTGCCAGCAGAAAACGCCGGGACAGGGCACAAGGGACCCAGTACTTC. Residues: CASRKRRDRAQGTQYF.

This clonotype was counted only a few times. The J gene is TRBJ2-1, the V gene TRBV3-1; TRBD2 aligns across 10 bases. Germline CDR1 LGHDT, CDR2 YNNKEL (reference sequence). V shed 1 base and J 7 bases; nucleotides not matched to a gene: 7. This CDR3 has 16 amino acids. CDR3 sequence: CASSQGPSGGANEQFF. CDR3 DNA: TGTGCCAGCAGCCAAGGGCCCAGCGGGGGGGCAAATGAGCAGTTCTTC.

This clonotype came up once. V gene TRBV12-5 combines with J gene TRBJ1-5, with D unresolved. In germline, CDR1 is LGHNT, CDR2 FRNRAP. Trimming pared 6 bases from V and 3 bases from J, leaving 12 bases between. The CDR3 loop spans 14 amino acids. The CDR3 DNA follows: TGTGCTAGTGGCGCCACCCGCAACAATCAGCCCCAGCATTTT. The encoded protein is CASGATRNNQPQHF.

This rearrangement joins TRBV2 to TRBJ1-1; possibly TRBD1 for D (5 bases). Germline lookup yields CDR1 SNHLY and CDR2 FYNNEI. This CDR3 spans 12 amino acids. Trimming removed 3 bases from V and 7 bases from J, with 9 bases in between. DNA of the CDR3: TGTGCCAGCAGTGACAGGGTCGGTGAAGCTTTCTTT. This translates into CASSDRVGEAFF.

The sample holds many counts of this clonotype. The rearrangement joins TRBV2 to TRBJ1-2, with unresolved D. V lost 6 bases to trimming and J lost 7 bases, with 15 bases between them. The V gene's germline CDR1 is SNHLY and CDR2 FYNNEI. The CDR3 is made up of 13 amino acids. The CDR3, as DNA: TGTGCCAGCAGGAGGGTACCGCGGTTTGGCTACACCTTC. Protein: CASRRVPRFGYTF.

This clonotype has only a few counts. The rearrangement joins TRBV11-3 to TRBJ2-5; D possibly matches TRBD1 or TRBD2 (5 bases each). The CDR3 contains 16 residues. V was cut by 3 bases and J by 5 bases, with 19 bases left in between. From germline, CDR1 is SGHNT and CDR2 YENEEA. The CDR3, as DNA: TGTGCCAGCAGCTTGCGAGGGCAGGGAAGAGGGGAGACCCAGTACTTC. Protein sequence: CASSLRGQGRGETQYF.